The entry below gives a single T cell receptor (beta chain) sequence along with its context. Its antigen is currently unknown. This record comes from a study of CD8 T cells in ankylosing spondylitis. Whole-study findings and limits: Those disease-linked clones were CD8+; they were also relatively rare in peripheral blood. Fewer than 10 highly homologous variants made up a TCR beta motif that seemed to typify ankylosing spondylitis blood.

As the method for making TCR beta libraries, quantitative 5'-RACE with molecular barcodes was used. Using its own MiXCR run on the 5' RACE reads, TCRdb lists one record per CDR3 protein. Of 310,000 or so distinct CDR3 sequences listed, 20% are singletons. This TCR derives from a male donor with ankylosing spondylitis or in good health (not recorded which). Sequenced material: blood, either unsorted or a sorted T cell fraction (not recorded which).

The CDR3 is CASQHRDEKLFF. CDR3 nucleotide sequence: TGTGCCAGCCAACATAGGGATGAAAAACTGTTTTTT. V gene TRBV6-6 combines with J gene TRBJ1-4; D is undetermined. CDR3 size: 12 residues. The germline V gene has CDR1 MNHNY and CDR2 SVGAGI (reference sequence). The germline V and J ends were trimmed by 8 bases and 6 bases, with 10 bases remaining between them.